The TCR beta chain described here comes from a study of blood T cell repertoires in COVID-19. Overall study: There were acute and convalescent COVID-19 samples, and they came from the United States, Italy and Spain. From T cells, B-cell-depleted T cells, or PBMCs came the material, which was cDNA or gDNA.

Germline trimming cut 6 bases from V and 8 bases from J; bases unmatched to any gene: 9. The CDR3 is 15 residues long. Germline V gene sequence: CDR1 WNHNN, CDR2 SYGVQD (reference sequence). Assay: immunoSEQ multiplex PCR; the TCRdb copy retains only in-frame clones and omits some. The sample has about 200,000 clones, roughly 88% seen once. Ages ranged from 18 to 89 years, with residence in around 24 US areas. Sequenced material: PBMCs or T cells enriched from blood (not recorded which). The chain links TRBV10-1 to TRBJ2-1; 11 nucleotides align to TRBD2. The sequence was obtained from a man aged 35 to 55 with acute COVID-19. CDR3 amino acids: CASSVTSGRGYEQFF. In DNA form, the CDR3 reads TGCGCCAGCAGCGTTACTAGCGGGAGAGGGTATGAGCAGTTCTTC.